The clone carrying this TCR beta chain was picked up a small number of times. The antigen is not known. The data belong to a study of beta chain features in type 1 diabetes. Study-wide results and limits: Sequencing the cDNA could make cells with high TCR expression show up more than they should. Patients' naive, central memory and Treg TCRB repertoires seemed closer to one another than those of healthy donors.

Expressed TCRB transcripts were sequenced, since all the RNA that had been isolated was reverse transcribed. The average output of naive, central memory and regulatory T cell samples was approximately 3.6 million reads. The method was immunoSEQ multiplex PCR; TCRdb's version includes in-frame clones alone and lacks a portion of them. The sample holds about 40,000 clones, around 48% seen once. Germline V gives CDR1 SGHTA, CDR2 FQGNSA. The CDR3 is made up of 13 amino acids. V shed 4 bases, J shed 5 bases, and the junction held 0 bases outside the gene matches. The TCR comes from a woman aged 18-30 years in good health. The source material was central memory CD4+ T cells from blood. J is TRBJ1-5 and V is TRBV7-2; TRBD1 aligns across 9 bases. As DNA, the CDR3 is TGTGCCAGCAGCTGGGACAGGGATCAGCCCCAGCATTTT. Translating it yields CASSWDRDQPQHF.